One sample yielded the 5 T cell receptor beta chains listed below, sequenced in a study of cytomegalovirus exposure and HLA in healthy donors (dated by TCRdb to the late 2010s). The library was produced with the immunoSEQ multiplex PCR assay. For the multiplex PCR, a mixture combining 60 forward primers for TCR Vbeta segments and 13 reverse primers for TCR Jbeta segments was used. TCRdb carries this immuneACCESS record with in-frame sequences only. Its versions omit some clonotypes, under half of them owing to an unresolved V gene in the studies checked, with the rest unexplained. This sample gives over 150,000 clones in total; approximately 80% of them show up just once. Roughly 5.9% of the sample belongs to the ten largest clones. The source material was PBMCs. These TCRs come from a woman between 40 and 55 years old in good health and CMV-seropositive.

The J gene is TRBJ2-5, the V gene TRBV5-1; 11 nucleotides align to TRBD2. With 5 bases clipped from V and 1 base from J, the junction kept 7 bases outside the gene matches. The germline V gene encodes CDR1 SGHRS and CDR2 YFSETQ. This CDR3 has 16 residues. Here the CDR3 reads CASRTGTSGSQETQYF. The CDR3 DNA is TGCGCCAGCAGGACCGGGACTAGCGGCAGCCAAGAGACCCAGTACTTC.

This clone was detected once. The rearrangement joins TRBV25-1 to TRBJ2-1; the match to TRBD2 covers 12 bases. In germline, CDR1 is MGHDK, CDR2 SYGVNS. Losses at the gene ends were 5 bases for V and 5 bases for J; bases not matched to a gene: 7. The CDR3 covers 16 residues. The CDR3 is CASSKPGLAGNNEQFF. In DNA form, the CDR3 reads TGTGCCAGCAGTAAACCGGGACTAGCGGGTAACAATGAGCAGTTCTTC.

The J gene is TRBJ1-2, the V gene TRBV13; TRBD1 is a possible D gene (6 bases). The CDR3 sequence is 15 residues long. V was clipped by 4 bases and J by 0 bases, with 12 bases between them. Germline loops: CDR1 PRHDT, CDR2 FYEKMQ (reference sequence). CDR3 DNA: TGTGCCAGCAGCTCCCGGACAGCTACTAACTATGGCTACACCTTC. Translating gives CASSSRTATNYGYTF.

The chain uses TRBV5-1 and TRBJ1-1, with D perhaps TRBD1 (6 bases). From germline, CDR1 is SGHRS and CDR2 YFSETQ. The CDR3 is 16 residues long. With 0 bases removed from V and 1 base from J, the gap between germline ends came to 13 bases. CDR3: CASSLGRDIQNTEAFF. The CDR3 nucleotides are TGCGCCAGCAGCTTGGGTAGGGACATCCAGAACACTGAAGCTTTCTTT.

The V gene is TRBV19, the J gene TRBJ1-2, with TRBD1 as a possible D gene (5 bases). The germline V gene encodes CDR1 LNHDA and CDR2 SQIVND (reference sequence). CDR3 size: 14 residues. The V gene lost 4 bases and the J gene lost 8 bases, with 17 bases spanning the gap. The chain's CDR3 is CASSTTEGLLGYTF. CDR3 in DNA: TGTGCCAGTAGTACGACAGAAGGCTTATTGGGCTACACCTTC.